These 17 T cell receptor beta chains were sequenced from one sample in a study of blood T cell repertoires in COVID-19. The repertoire was sequenced with immunoSEQ multiplex PCR; TCRdb's copy has only in-frame clones and lacks some. The sample has tens of thousands of clones; 88% are singletons. The sequencing sample was made of peripheral blood. These receptors originate from a woman between 65 and 79 years old with acute or convalescent COVID-19.

The rearrangement links TRBV29-1 to TRBJ2-5; TRBD1 agrees at 8 bases. V was clipped by 7 bases and J by 3 bases; unmatched bases: 7. CDR1 and CDR2 (germline): SQVTM, ANQGSEA. CDR3 size: 13 residues. The CDR3 here is CSAITTGEETQYF. CDR3 nucleotides: TGCAGCGCAATAACGACAGGGGAAGAGACCCAGTACTTC.

CDR3 bases: TGTGCCAGCAGCTCGGCGGACACCATATATTTT. The encoded protein is CASSSADTIYF. The chain employs TRBV12-3 or TRBV12-4 and TRBJ1-3; D gene unclear. CDR3 size: 11 residues. The V end lost 6 bases, the J end lost 8 bases, and 8 bases lay between the germline ends.

This sequence joins TRBV4-2 and TRBJ1-2; 8 bases fit TRBD1. The junction had 3 bases not matched to a gene; V was cut back by 3 bases and J by 0 bases. Germline-derived CDR1 and CDR2 are LGHNA and YNFKEQ. There are 15 residues in the CDR3. The CDR3 region is CASSQMDRANYGYTF. CDR3 nucleotides: TGTGCCAGCAGCCAGATGGACAGGGCTAACTATGGCTACACCTTC.

The gene calls are TRBV18 and TRBJ1-2, with a weak D call TRBD1 (5 bases). Per germline, CDR1 KGHSH and CDR2 LQKENI. The CDR3 is 13 amino acids. V was shortened by 1 base and J by 7 bases, with 10 bases between the two germline ends. The DNA for the CDR3 is TGTGCCAGCTCACCACAGGGGTTCACTGGCTACACCTTC. Amino acids: CASSPQGFTGYTF.

The CDR3 DNA reads as TGCAGCGTCTCCTCGGGGGATTTTGAAAAACTGTTTTTT. This encodes CSVSSGDFEKLFF. The chain employs TRBV29-1 and TRBJ1-4; weak D call: TRBD1 (5 bases). V was pared by 6 bases and J by 7 bases, with 15 bases between. Germline CDR1 reads SQVTM; CDR2 reads ANQGSEA. CDR3 size: 13 residues.

The chain has TRBV9 and TRBJ2-2; D is unclear. CDR1 and CDR2 (germline): SGDLS, YYNGEE. This CDR3 spans 14 amino acids. V lost 1 base, J lost 3 bases, and 7 bases lay in between. The CDR3 spells CASSVNSYTGELFF. As DNA, the CDR3 is TGTGCCAGCAGCGTAAACTCTTACACCGGGGAGCTGTTTTTT.

This clone was found once. V is TRBV18 and J is TRBJ2-5, with a tentative D call TRBD2 (5 bases). The CDR3 has 15 amino acids. Trimming stripped 2 bases from V and 2 bases from J, with 12 bases between. The germline gives CDR1 KGHSH, CDR2 LQKENI. The CDR3 nucleotides are TGTGCCAGCTCACCAGTATGGGGAGAACAAGAGACCCAGTACTTC. This sequence encodes CASSPVWGEQETQYF.

The chain employs TRBV5-1 and TRBJ2-2, with D perhaps TRBD1 (5 bases). V lost 1 base to trimming and J lost 5 bases, with 15 bases between them. CDR3 length: 16 residues. The germline V gene has CDR1 SGHRS and CDR2 YFSETQ. CDR3 coding DNA: TGCGCCAGCAGCTTGCCAGAACAGGTTGATACCGGGGAGCTGTTTTTT. It translates to CASSLPEQVDTGELFF.

This clone was detected only once. The chain uses TRBV10-3 and TRBJ2-1, with TRBD2 matching over 8 bases. Looked up from germline, CDR1 is ENHRY and CDR2 is SYGVKD. Unmatched junction bases numbered 10, after V lost 6 bases and J lost 6 bases. The CDR3 is 15 residues long. In DNA, the CDR3 is TGTGCCATCAGGACACTAGCGGAACCCCCCAATGAGCAGTTCTTC. Its translation: CAIRTLAEPPNEQFF.

The V and J genes are TRBV7-6 and TRBJ2-3; D possibly corresponds to TRBD1 (7 bases). The CDR3 contains 15 residues. The V end lost 1 base, the J end lost 5 bases, and 13 bases lay between the germline ends. Germline CDR1 is SGHVS and CDR2 is FNYEAQ. The CDR3, as DNA: TGTGCCAGCAGCTTAGGACAGGGAGGCTTAGATACGCAGTATTTT. It translates to CASSLGQGGLDTQYF. Complete variable domain (other parts from reference TRBV7-6 and TRBJ2-3): GAGVSQSPRYKVTKRGQDVALRCDPISGHVSLYWYRQALGQGPEFLTYFNYEAQQDKSGLPNDRFSAERPEGSISTLTIQRTEQRDSAMYRCASSLGQGGLDTQYFGPGTRLTVL.

The V and J genes are TRBV12-3 or TRBV12-4 and TRBJ2-4; D is ambiguous. Trimming cost V 7 bases and J 0 bases, with 7 bases left between them. The CDR3 totals 13 residues. The chain's CDR3 is CASKALAKNIQYF. The CDR3 DNA follows: TGTGCCAGCAAAGCCTTAGCCAAAAACATTCAGTACTTC.

The chain uses TRBV19 and TRBJ1-5, with D unresolved. Germline V gene data show CDR1 as LNHDA and CDR2 as SQIVND (reference sequence). The length of the CDR3 is 14 residues. V lost 3 bases, J lost 1 base, and 7 bases lay in between. CDR3 sequence (DNA): TGTGCCAGTAGTATTACAGAAAGCAATCAGCCCCAGCATTTT. It is translated as CASSITESNQPQHF.

This clone was detected a few times. This chain connects TRBV24-1 to TRBJ2-5, with 10 bases fitting TRBD2. Germline lookup yields CDR1 KGHDR and CDR2 SFDVKD. This CDR3 has 15 amino acids. Losses at the gene ends were 2 bases for V and 6 bases for J; bases not matched to a gene: 5. The CDR3 DNA reads as TGTGCCACCAGTGATTCTTCTAGCGGGGGAAAGACCCAGTACTTC. This translates into CATSDSSSGGKTQYF.

In its sample, this clone was seen once. V is TRBV7-2 and J is TRBJ1-5; unclear D gene. The CDR3 has 14 amino acids. From germline, CDR1 is SGHTA and CDR2 FQGNSA. Trimming took 0 bases from V and 6 from J, leaving 9 bases between them. CDR3 DNA: TGTGCCAGCAGCTTAGCAGCGCCACCTCAGCCCCAGCATTTT. This encodes CASSLAAPPQPQHF.

The CDR3 nucleotides read TGTGCCACCAGCAGGCACCCGAAGAGGGAGACCCAGTACTTC. It codes for CATSRHPKRETQYF. The chain is built from TRBV15 and TRBJ2-5; D is uncertain. Germline CDR1 reads LNHNV; CDR2 reads YYDKDF (reference sequence). The CDR3 contains 14 residues. The ends were cut back, 3 bases at V and 5 bases at J, with 13 bases in the middle.

This rearrangement joins TRBV7-3 to TRBJ2-1; 11 bases fit TRBD2. The CDR3 is 19 amino acids. Trimming took 1 base from V and 0 from J; bases not matched to a gene: 8. CDR1 is SGHTA, CDR2 FQGTGA, per germline. The CDR3 loop reads CASSLRGTSGPSSYNEQFF. The CDR3 DNA reads TGTGCCAGCAGCTTAAGAGGGACTAGCGGCCCAAGCTCCTACAATGAGCAGTTCTTC. Together with reference TRBV7-3 and TRBJ2-1, the CDR3 gives the full variable domain: GAGVSQTPSNKVTEKGKYVELRCDPISGHTALYWYRQSLGQGPEFLIYFQGTGAADDSGLPNDRFFAVRPEGSVSTLKIQRTERGDSAVYLCASSLRGTSGPSSYNEQFFGPGTRLTVL.

This chain uses TRBV19 with TRBJ1-1, with unresolved D. CDR3 size: 13 residues. Trimming pared 11 bases from V and 0 bases from J, leaving 13 bases between. The germline CDR1 and CDR2 sequences are LNHDA and SQIVND (reference sequence). The CDR3: CAGSVNMNTEAFF. CDR3 bases: TGTGCCGGGAGCGTGAACATGAACACTGAAGCTTTCTTT.